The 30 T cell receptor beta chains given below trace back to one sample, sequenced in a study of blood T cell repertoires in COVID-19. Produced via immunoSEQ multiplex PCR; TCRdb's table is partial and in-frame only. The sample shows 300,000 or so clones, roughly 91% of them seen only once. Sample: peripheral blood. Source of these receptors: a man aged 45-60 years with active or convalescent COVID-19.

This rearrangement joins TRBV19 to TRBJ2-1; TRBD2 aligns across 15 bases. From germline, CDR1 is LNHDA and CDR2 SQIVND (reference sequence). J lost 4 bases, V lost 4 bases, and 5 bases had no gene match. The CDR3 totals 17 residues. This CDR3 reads CASSRGLAGGGYNEQFF. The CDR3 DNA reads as TGTGCCAGTAGTAGGGGACTAGCGGGAGGAGGGTACAATGAGCAGTTCTTC.

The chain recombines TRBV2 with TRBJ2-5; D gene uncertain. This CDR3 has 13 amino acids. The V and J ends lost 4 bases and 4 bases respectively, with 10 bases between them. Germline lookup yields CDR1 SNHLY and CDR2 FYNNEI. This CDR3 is CASSGGPAETQYF. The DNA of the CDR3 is TGTGCCAGCAGTGGAGGTCCCGCAGAGACCCAGTACTTC.

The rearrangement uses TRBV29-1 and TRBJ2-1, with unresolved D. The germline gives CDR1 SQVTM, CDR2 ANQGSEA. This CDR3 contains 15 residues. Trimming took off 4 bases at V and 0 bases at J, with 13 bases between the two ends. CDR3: CSVVGDPSSYNEQFF. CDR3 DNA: TGCAGCGTTGTAGGAGATCCTAGCTCCTACAATGAGCAGTTCTTC.

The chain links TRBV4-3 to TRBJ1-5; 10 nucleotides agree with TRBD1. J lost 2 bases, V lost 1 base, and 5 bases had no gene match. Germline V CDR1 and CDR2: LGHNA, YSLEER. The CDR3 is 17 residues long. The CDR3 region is CASSQGTGTGGNQPQHF. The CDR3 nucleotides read TGCGCCAGCAGCCAAGGAACCGGGACAGGGGGCAATCAGCCCCAGCATTTT.

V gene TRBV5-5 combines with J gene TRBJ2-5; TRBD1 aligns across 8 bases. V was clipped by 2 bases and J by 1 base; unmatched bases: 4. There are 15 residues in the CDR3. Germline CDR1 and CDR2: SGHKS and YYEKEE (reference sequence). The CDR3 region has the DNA TGTGCCAGCAGCTTTAGGGACAGGCCCCAAGAGACCCAGTACTTC. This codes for CASSFRDRPQETQYF.

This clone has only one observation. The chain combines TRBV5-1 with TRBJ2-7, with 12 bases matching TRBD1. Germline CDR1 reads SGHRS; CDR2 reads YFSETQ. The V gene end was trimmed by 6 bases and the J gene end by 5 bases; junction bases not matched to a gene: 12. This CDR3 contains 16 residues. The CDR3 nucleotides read TGCGCCAGCACCAAAACCGGGACAGGGGGCGCGGACGAGCAGTACTTC. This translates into CASTKTGTGGADEQYF.

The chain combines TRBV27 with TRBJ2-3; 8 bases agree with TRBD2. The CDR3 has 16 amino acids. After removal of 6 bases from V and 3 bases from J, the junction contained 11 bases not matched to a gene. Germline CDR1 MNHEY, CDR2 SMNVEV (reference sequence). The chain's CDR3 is CASSPGLGVMTDTQYF. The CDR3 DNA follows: TGTGCCAGCAGCCCGGGACTAGGGGTAATGACAGATACGCAGTATTTT.

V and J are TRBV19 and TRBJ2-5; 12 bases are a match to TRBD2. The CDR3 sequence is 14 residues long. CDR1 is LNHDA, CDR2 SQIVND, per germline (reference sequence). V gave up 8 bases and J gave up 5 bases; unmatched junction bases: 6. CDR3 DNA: TGTGCCAGTTCTAGCGGGAGGGCCTCGGAGACCCAGTACTTC. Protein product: CASSSGRASETQYF.

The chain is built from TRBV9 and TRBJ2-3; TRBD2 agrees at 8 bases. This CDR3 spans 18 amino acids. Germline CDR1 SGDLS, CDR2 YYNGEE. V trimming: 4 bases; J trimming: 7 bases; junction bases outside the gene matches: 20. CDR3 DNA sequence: TGTGCCAGCAGCCTGGGAGGGTCATCCTCGGGGGGGGCCTATACGCAGTATTTT. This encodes CASSLGGSSSGGAYTQYF.

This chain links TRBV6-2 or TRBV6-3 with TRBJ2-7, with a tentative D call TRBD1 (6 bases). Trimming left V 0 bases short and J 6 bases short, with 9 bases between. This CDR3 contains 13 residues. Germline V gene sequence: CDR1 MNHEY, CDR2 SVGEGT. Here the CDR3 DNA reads TGTGCCAGCAGTTACTCGACAGGACCCGAGCAGTACTTC. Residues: CASSYSTGPEQYF.

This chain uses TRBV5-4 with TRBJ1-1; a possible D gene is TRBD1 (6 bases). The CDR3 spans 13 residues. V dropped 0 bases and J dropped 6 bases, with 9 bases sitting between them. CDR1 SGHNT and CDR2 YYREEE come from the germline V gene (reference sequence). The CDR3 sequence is CASSLGEGAEAFF. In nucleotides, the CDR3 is TGTGCCAGCAGCTTGGGGGAGGGGGCTGAAGCTTTCTTT.

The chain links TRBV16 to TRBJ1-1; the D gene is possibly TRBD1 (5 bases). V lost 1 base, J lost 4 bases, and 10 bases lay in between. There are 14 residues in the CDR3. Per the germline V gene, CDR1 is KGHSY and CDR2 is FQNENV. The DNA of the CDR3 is TGTGCCAGCAGCCAATTCAGCGGGGGCACTGAAGCTTTCTTT. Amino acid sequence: CASSQFSGGTEAFF.

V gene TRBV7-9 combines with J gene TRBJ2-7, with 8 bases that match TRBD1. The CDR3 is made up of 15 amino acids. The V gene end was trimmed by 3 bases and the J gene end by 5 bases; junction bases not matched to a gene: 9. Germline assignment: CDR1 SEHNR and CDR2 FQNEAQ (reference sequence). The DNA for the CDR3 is TGTGCCAGCAGCTTCCTGGGGACAGGTTTAGACGAGCAGTACTTC. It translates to CASSFLGTGLDEQYF.

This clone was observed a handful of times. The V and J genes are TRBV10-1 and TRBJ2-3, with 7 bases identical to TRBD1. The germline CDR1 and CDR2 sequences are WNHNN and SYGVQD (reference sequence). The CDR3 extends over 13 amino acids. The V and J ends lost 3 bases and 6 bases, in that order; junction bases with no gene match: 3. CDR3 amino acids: CASSDTGDDTQYF. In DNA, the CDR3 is TGCGCCAGCAGTGATACAGGGGACGATACGCAGTATTTT.

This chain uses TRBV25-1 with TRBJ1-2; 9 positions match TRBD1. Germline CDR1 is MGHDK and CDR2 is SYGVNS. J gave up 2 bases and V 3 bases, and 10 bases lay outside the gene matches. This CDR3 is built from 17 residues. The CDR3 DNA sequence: TGTGCCAGCAGTGAGTCCACAGGGGGCAAGAGGAACTATGGCTACACCTTC. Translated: CASSESTGGKRNYGYTF.

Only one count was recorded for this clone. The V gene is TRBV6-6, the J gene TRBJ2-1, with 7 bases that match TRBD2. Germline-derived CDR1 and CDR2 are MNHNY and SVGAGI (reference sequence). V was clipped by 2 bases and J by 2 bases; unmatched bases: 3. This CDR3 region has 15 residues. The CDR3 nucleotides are TGTGCCAGCAGTTACAGCGCGGGGGCCTACAATGAGCAGTTCTTC. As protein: CASSYSAGAYNEQFF.

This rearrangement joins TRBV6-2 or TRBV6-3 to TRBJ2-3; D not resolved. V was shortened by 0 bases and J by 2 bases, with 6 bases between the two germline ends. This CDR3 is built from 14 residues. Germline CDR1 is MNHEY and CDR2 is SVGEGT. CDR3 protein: CASSYSSITDTQYF. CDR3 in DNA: TGTGCCAGCAGTTACTCGAGTATCACAGATACGCAGTATTTT.

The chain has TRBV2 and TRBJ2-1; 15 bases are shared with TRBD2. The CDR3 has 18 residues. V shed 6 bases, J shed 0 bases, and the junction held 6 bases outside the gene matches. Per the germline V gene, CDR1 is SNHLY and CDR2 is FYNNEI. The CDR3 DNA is TGTGCCAGCAGAGGACTAGCGGGAGGGCCCAACTCCTACAATGAGCAGTTCTTC. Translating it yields CASRGLAGGPNSYNEQFF.

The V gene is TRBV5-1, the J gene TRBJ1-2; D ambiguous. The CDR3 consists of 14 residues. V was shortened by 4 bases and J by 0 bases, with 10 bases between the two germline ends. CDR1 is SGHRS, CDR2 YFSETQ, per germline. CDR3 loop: CASSPTSSNYGYTF. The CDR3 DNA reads TGCGCCAGCAGCCCCACATCCTCTAACTATGGCTACACCTTC.

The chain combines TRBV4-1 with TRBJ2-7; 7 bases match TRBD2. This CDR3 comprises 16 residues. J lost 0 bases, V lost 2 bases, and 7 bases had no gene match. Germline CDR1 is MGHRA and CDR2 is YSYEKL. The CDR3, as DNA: TGCGCCAGCAGCCAAACGGGGGGATGGGACTCCTACGAGCAGTACTTC. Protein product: CASSQTGGWDSYEQYF.

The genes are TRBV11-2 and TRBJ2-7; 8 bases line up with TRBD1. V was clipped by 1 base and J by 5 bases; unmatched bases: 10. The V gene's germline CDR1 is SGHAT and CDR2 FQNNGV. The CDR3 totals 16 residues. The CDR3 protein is CASSLVVSRGPHEQYF. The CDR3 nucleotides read TGTGCCAGCAGCTTAGTCGTTTCCAGGGGGCCCCACGAGCAGTACTTC.

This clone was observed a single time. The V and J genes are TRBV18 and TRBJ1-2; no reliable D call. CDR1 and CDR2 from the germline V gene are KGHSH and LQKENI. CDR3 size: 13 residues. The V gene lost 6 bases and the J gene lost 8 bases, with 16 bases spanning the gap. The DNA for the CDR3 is TGTGCCAGCTCTGAGAGGGTAATCGGCGGCTACACCTTC. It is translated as CASSERVIGGYTF.

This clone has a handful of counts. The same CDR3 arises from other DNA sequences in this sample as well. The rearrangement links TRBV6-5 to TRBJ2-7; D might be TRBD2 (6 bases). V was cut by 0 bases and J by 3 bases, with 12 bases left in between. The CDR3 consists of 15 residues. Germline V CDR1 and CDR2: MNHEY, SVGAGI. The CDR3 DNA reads TGTGCCAGCAGTTACTCGGGGGGACTCGGCTACGAGCAGTACTTC. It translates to CASSYSGGLGYEQYF.

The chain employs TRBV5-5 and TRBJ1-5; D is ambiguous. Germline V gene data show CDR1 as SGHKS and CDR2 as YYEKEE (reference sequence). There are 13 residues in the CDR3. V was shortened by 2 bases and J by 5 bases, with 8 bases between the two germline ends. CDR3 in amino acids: CASSFGEDQPQHF. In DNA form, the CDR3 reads TGTGCCAGCAGCTTTGGAGAAGATCAGCCCCAGCATTTT.

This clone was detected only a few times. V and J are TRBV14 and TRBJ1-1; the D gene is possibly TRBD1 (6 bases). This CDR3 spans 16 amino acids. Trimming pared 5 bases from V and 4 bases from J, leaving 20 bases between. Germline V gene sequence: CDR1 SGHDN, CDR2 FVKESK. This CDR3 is CASSTVPRGGVTEAFF. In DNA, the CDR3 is TGTGCCAGCAGCACGGTCCCCAGGGGTGGGGTCACTGAAGCTTTCTTT.

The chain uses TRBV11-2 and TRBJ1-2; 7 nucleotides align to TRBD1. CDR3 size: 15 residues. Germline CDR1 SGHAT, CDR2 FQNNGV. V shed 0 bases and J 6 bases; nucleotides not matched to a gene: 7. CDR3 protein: CASSLDQGVADGYTF. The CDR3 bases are TGTGCCAGCAGCTTAGATCAGGGGGTGGCTGATGGCTACACCTTC.

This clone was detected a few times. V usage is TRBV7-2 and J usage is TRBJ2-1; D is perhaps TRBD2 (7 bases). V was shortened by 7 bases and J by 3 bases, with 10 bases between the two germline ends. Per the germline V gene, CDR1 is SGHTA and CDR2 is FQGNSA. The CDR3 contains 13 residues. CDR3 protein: CASKGGDYNEQFF. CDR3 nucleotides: TGTGCCAGCAAAGGGGGGGACTACAATGAGCAGTTCTTC.

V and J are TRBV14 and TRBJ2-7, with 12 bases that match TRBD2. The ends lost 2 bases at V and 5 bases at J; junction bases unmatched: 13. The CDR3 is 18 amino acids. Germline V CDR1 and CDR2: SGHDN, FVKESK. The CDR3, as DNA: TGTGCCAGCAGCCAACACCAGGTGACTAGCGGGAGAATCGACGAGCAGTACTTC. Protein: CASSQHQVTSGRIDEQYF.

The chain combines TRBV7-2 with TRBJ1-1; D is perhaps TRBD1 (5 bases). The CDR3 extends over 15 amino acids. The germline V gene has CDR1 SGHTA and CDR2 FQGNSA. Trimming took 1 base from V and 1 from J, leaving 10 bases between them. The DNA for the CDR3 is TGTGCCAGCAGCTTAGTGGCGGGGACGAACACTGAAGCTTTCTTT. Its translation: CASSLVAGTNTEAFF. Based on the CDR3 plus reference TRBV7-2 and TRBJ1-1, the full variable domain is GAGVSQSPSNKVTEKGKDVELRCDPISGHTALYWYRQSLGQGLEFLIYFQGNSAPDKSGLPSDRFSAERTGGSVSTLTIQRTQQEDSAVYLCASSLVAGTNTEAFFGQGTRLTVV.

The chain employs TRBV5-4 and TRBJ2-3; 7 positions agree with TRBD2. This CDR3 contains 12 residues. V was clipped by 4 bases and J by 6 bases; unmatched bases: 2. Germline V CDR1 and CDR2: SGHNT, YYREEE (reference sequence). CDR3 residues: CASSGSGDTQYF. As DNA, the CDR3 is TGTGCCAGCAGCGGTAGCGGGGATACGCAGTATTTT.